The rows below give T cell receptor beta chains drawn from one sample of a study of blood T cell repertoires in COVID-19. TCRdb's table, derived via immunoSEQ multiplex PCR, lists solely in-frame clones and lacks some. The table records some 95,000 clones, around 80% of them present only once. Sequenced input: peripheral blood. The source of these receptors is a man between 65 and 85 years old with acute or convalescent COVID-19. Each CDR3 is given with its conserved first and last residue. The order of the fields is V gene, clone size, J gene, D gene, CDR3 protein, CDR3 DNA. The D gene is left open where the match is weak. Not every row has a clone size; where given, it reads once, few, many or a size class.

>TRBV7-8|.|TRBJ2-1|.
CASSLAPQNNEQFF
TGTGCCAGCAGCTTAGCACCACAGAACAATGAGCAGTTCTTC
>TRBV6-2/TRBV6-3|few|TRBJ1-1|.
CASTPYSRPGAFF
TGTGCCAGCACCCCGTATTCCAGACCAGGAGCTTTCTTT
>TRBV29-1|few|TRBJ1-1|.
CSVRQGLNTEAFF
TGCAGCGTTCGCCAGGGGTTGAACACTGAAGCTTTCTTT
>TRBV7-3|.|TRBJ1-1|TRBD1
CASSLGRGAPEAFF
TGTGCCAGCAGCTTAGGCAGGGGGGCTCCTGAAGCTTTCTTT
>TRBV7-9|.|TRBJ2-7|TRBD1
CASSSSGTGNPEQYF
TGTGCCAGCAGCTCCTCCGGGACAGGGAATCCCGAGCAGTACTTC
>TRBV3-1/TRBV3-2|.|TRBJ1-1|.
CASSQDPGRATEAFF
TGTGCCAGCAGCCAAGATCCAGGGAGGGCGACTGAAGCTTTCTTT
>TRBV19|.|TRBJ2-5|TRBD2
CASSTFSGFGETQYF
TGTGCCAGTAGTACGTTTAGCGGGTTCGGTGAGACCCAGTACTTC
>TRBV19|.|TRBJ1-3|.
CASSMTASGNTIYF
TGTGCCAGTAGTATGACAGCCTCTGGAAACACCATATATTTT
>TRBV6-5|.|TRBJ1-6|TRBD1
CASSYSLQGAVSPLHF
TGTGCCAGCAGTTACTCCCTCCAGGGGGCGGTTTCACCCCTCCACTTT
>TRBV12-5|.|TRBJ2-3|TRBD2
CASGLEVAGGPDTQYF
TGTGCTAGTGGTCTGGAGGTGGCGGGAGGGCCAGATACGCAGTATTTT
>TRBV30|.|TRBJ1-5|TRBD1
CAWSYTGGNQPQHF
TGTGCCTGGAGTTATACAGGGGGAAATCAGCCCCAGCATTTT
>TRBV29-1|.|TRBJ1-2|.
CSVGNPSRAEGYTF
TGCAGCGTTGGGAACCCATCCAGGGCGGAAGGCTACACCTTC
>TRBV23-1|.|TRBJ2-7|.
CASSLRTLSYEQYF
TGCGCCAGCAGTCTCCGGACACTCTCATACGAGCAGTACTTC
>TRBV19|.|TRBJ2-2|TRBD2
CASSFSGTSGGAPTGELFF
TGTGCCAGTAGTTTCTCCGGGACTAGCGGGGGGGCACCCACCGGGGAGCTGTTTTTT
>TRBV7-8|.|TRBJ1-5|.
CASSFRGADSNQPQHF
TGTGCCAGCAGCTTTCGGGGGGCGGATAGCAATCAGCCCCAGCATTTT
>TRBV2|.|TRBJ1-4|.
CASSPNFPIPPNEKLFF
TGTGCCAGCAGTCCGAACTTCCCGATCCCCCCTAATGAAAAACTGTTTTTT
>TRBV7-2|.|TRBJ2-2|.
CASSLEFGNTGELFF
TGTGCCAGCAGCTTAGAGTTCGGGAACACCGGGGAGCTGTTTTTT
>TRBV10-3|.|TRBJ1-1|.
CAISESVGVNTEAFF
TGTGCCATCAGTGAGTCGGTCGGAGTAAACACTGAAGCTTTCTTT
>TRBV7-8|.|TRBJ1-5|.
CASSLGDTGRDQPQHF
TGTGCCAGCAGCTTAGGGGACACGGGAAGGGATCAGCCCCAGCATTTT
>TRBV6-1|.|TRBJ1-2|.
CASSEGERVRYTF
TGTGCCAGCAGTGAAGGCGAGCGGGTCCGCTACACCTTC
>TRBV27|.|TRBJ2-2|TRBD1
CASSFDRDDTGELFF
TGTGCCAGCAGTTTTGACAGGGACGACACCGGGGAGCTGTTTTTT
>TRBV6-1|.|TRBJ2-3|TRBD1
CASSVRDRGRSTDTQYF
TGTGCCAGCAGTGTCCGAGACAGGGGGCGAAGCACAGATACGCAGTATTTT
>TRBV9|few|TRBJ1-3|.
CASSAGEGGSSSGNTIYF
TGTGCCAGCAGCGCCGGGGAGGGGGGTTCGAGCTCTGGAAACACCATATATTTT
>TRBV14|.|TRBJ1-3|.
CASSQGTGHLTGNTIYF
TGTGCCAGCAGCCAAGGAACTGGACACCTAACTGGAAACACCATATATTTT
>TRBV2|.|TRBJ1-6|.
CASTDNGAGNNSPLHF
TGTGCCAGCACCGATAACGGGGCGGGAAACAATTCACCCCTCCACTTT
>TRBV6-1|.|TRBJ1-1|TRBD1
CASSEDRGETEAFF
TGTGCCAGCAGTGAGGACAGGGGGGAGACTGAAGCTTTCTTT
>TRBV5-4|.|TRBJ2-1|.
CASSSVAAFQEGDSYNEQFF
TGTGCCAGCAGCTCGGTAGCGGCCTTTCAGGAAGGGGACTCGTACAATGAGCAGTTCTTC
>TRBV11-2|once|TRBJ2-3|.
CASSFAGSWTDTQYF
TGTGCCAGCAGCTTCGCAGGGTCTTGGACAGATACGCAGTATTTT
>TRBV7-9|many|TRBJ2-5|.
CASSPRPWTYQETQYF
TGTGCCAGCAGCCCACGTCCCTGGACTTACCAAGAGACCCAGTACTTC
>TRBV2|.|TRBJ2-4|.
CASSDTTFKNIQYF
TGTGCCAGCAGTGACACCACATTTAAGAACATTCAGTACTTC
>TRBV2|few|TRBJ1-5|.
CASSEERSEGNQPQHF
TGTGCCAGCAGTGAAGAGAGGTCAGAGGGCAATCAGCCCCAGCATTTT
>TRBV2|few|TRBJ2-2|TRBD1
CASSGQGSTGELFF
TGTGCCAGCAGTGGACAGGGAAGCACCGGGGAGCTGTTTTTT
>TRBV24-1|.|TRBJ2-3|.
CATEGNTDTQYF
TGTGCCACCGAGGGAAATACAGATACGCAGTATTTT